This T cell receptor (beta chain) was documented in a study of shared clonotypes between healthy human individuals. Study details: For every donor, three CD4 naive, three CD4 memory, two CD8 naive and one CD8 memory plates were used.

Profiling relied on immunoSEQ multiplex PCR, and the TCRdb table lists in-frame clones only, not all of them. The table has about 2.2 million clones, 85% to 95% seen once. Germline CDR1 LNHNV, CDR2 YYDKDF (reference sequence). Trimming pared 5 bases from V and 6 bases from J, leaving 17 bases between. CDR3 length: 14 residues. In the case of this clone: Its antigen is unidentified.

Naive CD8 cells comprised CD45RO-negative, CCR7-positively selected cells, excluding terminally differentiated effector memory CD45RA+ cells. Study-wide findings and caveats: Blood was the only sampled material, and tissue repertoires likely differ. Naive CD4 clonotype sharing across several donors was approximately 5.2%.

Sequenced sample: naive CD8+ T cells from PBMCs. The chain recombines TRBV15 with TRBJ2-7; possibly TRBD2 for D (5 bases). The receptor was derived from a man younger than 35 in good health. Some clones in this sample may be carry-over from other donors' samples. CDR3 amino acids: CATSYRPMGSEQYF. DNA for the CDR3: TGTGCCACCAGCTATCGGCCAATGGGGAGCGAGCAGTACTTC.